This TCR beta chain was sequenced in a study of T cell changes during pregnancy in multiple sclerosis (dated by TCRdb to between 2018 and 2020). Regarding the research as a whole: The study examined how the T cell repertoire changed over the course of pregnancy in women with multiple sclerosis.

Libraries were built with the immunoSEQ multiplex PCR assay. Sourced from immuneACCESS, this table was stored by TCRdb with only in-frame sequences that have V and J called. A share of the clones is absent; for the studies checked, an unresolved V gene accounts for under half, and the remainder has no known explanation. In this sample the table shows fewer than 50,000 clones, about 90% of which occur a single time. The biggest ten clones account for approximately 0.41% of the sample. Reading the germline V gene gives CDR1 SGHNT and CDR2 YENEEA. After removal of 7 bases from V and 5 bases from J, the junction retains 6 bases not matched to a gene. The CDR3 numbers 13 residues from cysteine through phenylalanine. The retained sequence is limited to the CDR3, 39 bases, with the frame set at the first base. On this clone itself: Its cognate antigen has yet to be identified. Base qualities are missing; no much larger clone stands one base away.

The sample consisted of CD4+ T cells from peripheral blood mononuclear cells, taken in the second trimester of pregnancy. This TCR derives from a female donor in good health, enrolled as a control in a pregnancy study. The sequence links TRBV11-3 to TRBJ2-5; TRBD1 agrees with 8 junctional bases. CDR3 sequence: CASTPDRVETQYF. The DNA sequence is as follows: TGTGCCAGCACCCCGGACAGGGTGGAGACCCAGTACTTC.